This T cell receptor (beta chain) was captured by sequencing in a study of blood T cell repertoires in COVID-19. Overall study context: The study drew acute and convalescent COVID-19 samples from the United States, Italy and Spain. PBMCs, B-cell-depleted T cells, or T cells were the source of the cDNA or gDNA that made up the material.

CDR1 SQVTM and CDR2 ANQGSEA come from the germline V gene. The CDR3 sequence is 13 residues long. Trimming took 4 bases from V and 6 from J; bases not matched to a gene: 5. Per the original methods: How many nucleated cells were present was estimated from reference gene primer amplification. The data were produced by immunoSEQ multiplex PCR, yet TCRdb's version contains in-frame clones alone and is incomplete. D and trimming come from the DNA, and the V and J calls and clone size come from that table. The sample includes some 80,000 clones, around four fifths of them seen just once. Sequenced sample: peripheral blood. The TCR originated in a man older than 75 with active or convalescent COVID-19. The J gene is TRBJ2-2, the V gene TRBV29-1, with TRBD2 matching 7 bases. The CDR3 nucleotides are TGCAGCGTTGGTAAACGGGGGGCCGGGGAGCTGTTTTTT. Translating it yields CSVGKRGAGELFF.